This T cell receptor beta chain was documented in a study of T-cell memory formation after mild COVID-19 (dated by TCRdb to the early 2020s). With regard to the full study: Most TCR sequence clusters were specific to one of the two donors. The cohort was made up of two young adult volunteers, one female and one male, who were previously healthy. In a couple of donors, T-cell clones that expanded and contracted after mild COVID-19 were tracked by sequencing TCRalpha and TCRbeta repertoires over time.

Measured from the cysteine to the phenylalanine, the CDR3 is 17 residues long. The entry retains the CDR3 DNA only, 51 bases that are in frame from base 1. V loses 0 bases, J loses 5 bases, and the germline ends lie 16 bases apart. A word on this clonotype: Its antigen specificity is not known. It has no much larger one-base neighbor in the sample; base qualities were not kept.

Overall study outcomes, separate from this receptor: Only a couple of mild cases were covered by the study, and larger cohorts that include severe cases with pre-infection samples were considered necessary. Contracting CD4+ clones turned up mainly in the CM and EM memory subsets, whereas EMRA was where CD8+ clones were enriched. SARS-CoV-2 specificity was not confirmed for the second-wave clones peaking on day 37. Some responding clones were detected in pre-infection memory, suggesting pre-existing cross-reactive memory T cells joined the SARS-CoV-2 response. Clones that contracted from day 15 to 85 showed balanced CD4/CD8 phenotypes, whereas a second wave of clones that expanded from day 15 to 37 leaned towards CD4+.

Sequencing was carried out with an Illumina NovaSeq 6000. cDNA libraries for TCRalpha and TCRbeta were prepared by 5'RACE using constant-segment primers, with sample barcodes and unique molecular identifiers added. Trizol reagent was used to extract RNA from every sample. Libraries were amplified in two PCR steps, with a second sample barcode and Illumina TruSeq adapters added in the second step. The libraries were sequenced on an Illumina NovaSeq using 2 x 150 bp paired-end reads. Regarding the original processing steps: The reads were demultiplexed and collapsed into UMI-guided consensus sequences using migec v1.2.7. Using mixcr v2.1.11, the UMI consensuses were aligned to TRA and TRB V and J templates and assembled into clonotypes. A clonotype was counted as expanded or contracted only if both edgeR and NoisET called the change significant, with noise models trained on biological replicates. For edgeR calls, a false discovery rate-adjusted p below 0.01 and a log2 fold-change threshold of 1 were applied. PCA with hierarchical clustering of max-normalized trajectories of the 1000 most abundant clonotypes was used as exploratory dynamics analysis. Separately sequenced CD4+ and CD8+ repertoires were used to assign the CD4 or CD8 phenotype of responding clones. TCRdb reworked the public reads: Q25 trimming with fastp, MiXCR clone assembly, productive beta chains retained. Rows with one shared CDR3 protein collapse into an entry with the most common genes and DNA. TCRdb, not the authors, supplied the V and J calls. This sample holds around 140,000 distinct CDR3 sequences; about 25% were observed only once. The ten largest clones represent around 22% of the sample.

PBMCs were isolated by Ficoll-Paque density gradient centrifugation. Sample: PBMCs or a T cell subset sorted from them (not recorded which). The chain is assembled from TRBV12-3 or TRBV12-4 and TRBJ1-4, and possibly TRBD1, on 5 matching bases. This clonotype was obtained from an adult woman who had mild COVID-19 (a few samples of this study predate the infection). The sample titles of this study are shuffled in the database, so cell type and time point are left out; the donor was told from shared clones. The CDR3 has the sequence CASSLAVAGIANEKLFF. The bases are TGTGCCAGCAGTTTAGCGGTTGCAGGGATTGCCAATGAAAAACTGTTTTTT.